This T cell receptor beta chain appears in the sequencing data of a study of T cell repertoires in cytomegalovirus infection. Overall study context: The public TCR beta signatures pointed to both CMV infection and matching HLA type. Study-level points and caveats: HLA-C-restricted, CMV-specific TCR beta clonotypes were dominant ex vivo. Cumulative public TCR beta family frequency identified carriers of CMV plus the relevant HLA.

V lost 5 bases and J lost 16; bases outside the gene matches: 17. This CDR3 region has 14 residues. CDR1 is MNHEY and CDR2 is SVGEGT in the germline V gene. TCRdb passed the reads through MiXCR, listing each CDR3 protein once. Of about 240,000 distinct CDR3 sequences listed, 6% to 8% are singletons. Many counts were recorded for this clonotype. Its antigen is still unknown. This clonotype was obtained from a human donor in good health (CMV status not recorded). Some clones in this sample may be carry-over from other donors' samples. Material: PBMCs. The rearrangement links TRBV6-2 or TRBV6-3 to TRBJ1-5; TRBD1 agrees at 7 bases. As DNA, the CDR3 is TGTGCCAGCAGTCCCCAATTTGGGCCAGGGGGAATACATTTT. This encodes CASSPQFGPGGIHF.